This paragraph reports one T cell receptor (beta chain). This clone appeared many times. Its recognized antigen is unknown. The read finishes 3 residues shy of the CDR3 end, and the germline J gene is used to complete it. Both CVID patients and healthy controls were predominantly of Caucasian heritage. From each donor, 5 to 8 ml of heparinized peripheral whole blood was collected. Genomic DNA from adults with common variable immune deficiency (CVID) and from healthy adult controls was used to sequence TCRbeta CDR3 repertoires. The control group comprised some 22 healthy adult volunteers, about 12 female and approximately ten male, aged about 23 to 75 years with a mean age of around 37. Diluted blood was subjected to density centrifugation over Hypaque 1077 or Ficoll-Paque for isolation of peripheral blood mononuclear cells. Genomic DNA was obtained from unsorted mononuclear cells using either Qiagen column purification or a centrifugation-based method.

For sequencing input, CVID and control samples contributed equivalent amounts of genomic DNA. For every sample, a 60 bp segment covering the rearranged TCRbeta CDR3 region was amplified and then sequenced. The immunoSEQ assay, a bias-corrected multiplex PCR combined with high-throughput sequencing, was used to amplify TCRbeta. The study's own analysis went as follows. Every unique nucleotide sequence was considered a clone and was annotated with V, D and J genes, copy number and frequency. Sequences were labeled productive if in frame, and non-productive if out of frame or containing stop codons. As previously described, clonality was calculated on the basis of Shannon's entropy. The predicted amino acid sequences of productive clones were used to derive mean CDR3 Kyte-Doolittle hydropathy. Scaled V gene usage was hierarchically clustered using Manhattan distance and complete linkage with the R hclust function. Sharing of clones by CDR3 amino acid sequence was evaluated by resampling 12 repertoires per group over 100 rounds. The repertoires were searched for 70 published EBV-specific and around 240 published CMV-specific TCRbeta sequences. After two CVID samples that produced fewer than 10,000 sequences were dropped from the analysis, a few dozen CVID repertoires remained. The source is immuneACCESS, and TCRdb retained only in-frame sequences with V and J called. Part of the clones is not carried over; for the studies checked, unresolved V genes explain less than half of this, and the remainder is unexplained. The D gene and trimming were derived from the DNA, and the V and J assignments and clone size from that table. The sample records tens of thousands of clones, none occurring a single time. Clones ranked in the top ten supply around 0.8% of the sample.

The CDR3 sequence holds 12 residues, the cysteine and phenylalanine included. The CDR3 was read in part: 27 bases, with the frame set at base 1. CDR1 and CDR2 are read off the germline V gene as KGHSH and LQKENI. These data are taken from a study of T cell clonality in common variable immunodeficiency (dated by TCRdb to about 2015). Study-wide conclusions, independent of this receptor: Despite equal DNA input, controls averaged about 79,000 unique sequences per sample versus about 32,000 in CVID samples. CVID subjects shared fewer TCRbeta clones with each other than healthy controls did (p < 0.0001). According to the authors, finding the cause of the higher clonality in CVID would require sequencing the repertoires of T cell subpopulations. Compared with healthy controls, CVID subjects showed increased TCRbeta clonality (t-test p = 0.018), a feature most characteristic of about a third of subjects. CVID TCRbeta sequences were reported to have fewer deletions and N-nucleotide insertions and to lack highly modified clones with 13 or more V deletions. Correlations of repertoire features with clinical complications were constrained by heterogeneity among patients within the CVID cohort.

This sequence was found in a person between 18 and 70 years old in good health. The chain couples TRBV18 to TRBJ2-4; the D gene is unclear. Sequencing was carried out using peripheral blood mononuclear cells. The CDR3 region: CASSVPESIQYF. The DNA read from the CDR3 is TGTGCCAGCTCCGTACCAGAGAGTATT.